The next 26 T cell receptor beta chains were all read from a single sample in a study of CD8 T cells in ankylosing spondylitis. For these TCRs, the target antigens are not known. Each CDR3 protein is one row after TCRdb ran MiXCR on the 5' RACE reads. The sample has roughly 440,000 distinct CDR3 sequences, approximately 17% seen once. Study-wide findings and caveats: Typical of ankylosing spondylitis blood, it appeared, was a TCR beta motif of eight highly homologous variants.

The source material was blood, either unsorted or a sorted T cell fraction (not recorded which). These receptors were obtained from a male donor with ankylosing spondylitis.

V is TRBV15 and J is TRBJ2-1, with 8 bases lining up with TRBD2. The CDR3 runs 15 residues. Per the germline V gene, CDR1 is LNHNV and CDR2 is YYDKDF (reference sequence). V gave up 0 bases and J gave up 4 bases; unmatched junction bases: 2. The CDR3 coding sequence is TGTGCCACCAGCAGAGAGGCTAGCGGGTACAATGAGCAGTTCTTC. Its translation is CATSREASGYNEQFF. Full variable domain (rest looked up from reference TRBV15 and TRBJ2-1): DAMVIQNPRYQVTQFGKPVTLSCSQTLNHNVMYWYQQKSSQAPKLLFHYYDKDFNNEADTPDNFQSRRPNTSFCFLDIRSPGLGDTAMYLCATSREASGYNEQFFGPGTRLTVL.

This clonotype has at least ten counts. CDR3 sequence: CASYGLAGAEQFF. The DNA for the CDR3 is TGTGCCAGCTATGGACTAGCGGGAGCTGAGCAGTTCTTC. V is TRBV28 and J is TRBJ2-1, with TRBD2 matching 13 bases. The CDR3 totals 13 residues. V lost 8 bases to trimming and J lost 9 bases; unmatched junction nucleotides: 4. Per germline, CDR1 MDHEN and CDR2 SYDVKM.

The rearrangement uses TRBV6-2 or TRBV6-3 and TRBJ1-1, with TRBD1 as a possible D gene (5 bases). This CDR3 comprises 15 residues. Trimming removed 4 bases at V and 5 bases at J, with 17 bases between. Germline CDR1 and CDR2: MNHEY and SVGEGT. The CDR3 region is CASSLPGGVGTEAFF. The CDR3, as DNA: TGTGCCAGCAGTTTACCCGGGGGGGTTGGAACTGAAGCTTTCTTT.

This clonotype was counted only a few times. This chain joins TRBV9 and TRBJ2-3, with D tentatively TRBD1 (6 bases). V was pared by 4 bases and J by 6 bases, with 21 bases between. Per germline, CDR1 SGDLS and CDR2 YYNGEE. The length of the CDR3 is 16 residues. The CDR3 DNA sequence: TGTGCCAGCAGCCCCGCCCCAGGGGAGCAGGCGGATACGCAGTATTTT. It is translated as CASSPAPGEQADTQYF.

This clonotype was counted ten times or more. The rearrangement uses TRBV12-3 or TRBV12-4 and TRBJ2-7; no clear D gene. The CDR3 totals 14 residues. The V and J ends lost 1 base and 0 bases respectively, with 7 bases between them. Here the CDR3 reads CASSLEISSYEQYF. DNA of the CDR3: TGTGCCAGCAGTTTAGAGATCAGCTCCTACGAGCAGTACTTC.

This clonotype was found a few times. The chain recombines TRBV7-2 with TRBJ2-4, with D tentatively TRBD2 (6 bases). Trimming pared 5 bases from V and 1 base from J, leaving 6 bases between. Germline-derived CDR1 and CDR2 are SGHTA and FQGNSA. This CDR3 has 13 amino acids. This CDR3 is CASSGGAKNIQYF. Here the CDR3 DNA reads TGTGCCAGCAGCGGGGGGGCCAAAAACATTCAGTACTTC. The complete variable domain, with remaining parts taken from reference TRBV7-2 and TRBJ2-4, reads GAGVSQSPSNKVTEKGKDVELRCDPISGHTALYWYRQSLGQGLEFLIYFQGNSAPDKSGLPSDRFSAERTGGSVSTLTIQRTQQEDSAVYLCASSGGAKNIQYFGAGTRLSVL.

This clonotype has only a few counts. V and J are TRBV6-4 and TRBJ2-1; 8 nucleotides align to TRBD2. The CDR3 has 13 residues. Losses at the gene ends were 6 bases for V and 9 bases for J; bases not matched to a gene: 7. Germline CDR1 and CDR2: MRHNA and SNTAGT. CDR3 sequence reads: CASSPQTSGEQFF. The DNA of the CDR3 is TGTGCCAGCAGCCCCCAAACTAGCGGTGAGCAGTTCTTC.

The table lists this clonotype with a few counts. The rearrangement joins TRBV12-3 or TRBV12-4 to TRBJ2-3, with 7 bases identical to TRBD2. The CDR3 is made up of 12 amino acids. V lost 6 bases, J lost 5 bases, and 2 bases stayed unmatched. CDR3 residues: CASRTSEDTQYF. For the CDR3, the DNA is TGTGCCAGCAGAACTAGCGAAGATACGCAGTATTTT.

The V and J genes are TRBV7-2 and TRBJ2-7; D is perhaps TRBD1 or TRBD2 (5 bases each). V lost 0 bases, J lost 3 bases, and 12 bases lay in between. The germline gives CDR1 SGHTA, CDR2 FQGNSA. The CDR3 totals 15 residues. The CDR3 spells CASSLADGAFYEQYF. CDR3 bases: TGTGCCAGCAGCTTAGCGGACGGGGCCTTCTACGAGCAGTACTTC.

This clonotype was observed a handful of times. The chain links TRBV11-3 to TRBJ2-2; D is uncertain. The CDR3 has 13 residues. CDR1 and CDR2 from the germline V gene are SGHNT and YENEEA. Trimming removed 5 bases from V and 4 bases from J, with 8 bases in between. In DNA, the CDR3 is TGTGCCAGCAGCCAACCGGCCACCGGGGAGCTGTTTTTT. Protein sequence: CASSQPATGELFF.

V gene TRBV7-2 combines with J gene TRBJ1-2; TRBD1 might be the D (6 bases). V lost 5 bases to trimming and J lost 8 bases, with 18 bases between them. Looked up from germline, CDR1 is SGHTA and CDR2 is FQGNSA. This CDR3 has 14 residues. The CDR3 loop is CASSTGAGANGYTF. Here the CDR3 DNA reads TGTGCCAGCAGCACCGGGGCAGGGGCGAACGGCTACACCTTC.

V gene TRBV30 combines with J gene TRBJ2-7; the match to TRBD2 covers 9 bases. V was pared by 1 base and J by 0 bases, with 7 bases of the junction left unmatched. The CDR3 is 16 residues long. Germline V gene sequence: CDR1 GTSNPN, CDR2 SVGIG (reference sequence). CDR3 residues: CAWSEGAGGSSYEQYF. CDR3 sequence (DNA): TGTGCCTGGAGTGAGGGAGCGGGAGGCTCCTCCTACGAGCAGTACTTC.

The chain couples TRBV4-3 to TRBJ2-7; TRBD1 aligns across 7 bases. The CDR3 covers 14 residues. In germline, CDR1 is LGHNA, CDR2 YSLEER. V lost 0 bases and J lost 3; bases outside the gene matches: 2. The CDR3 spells CASSQERQGYEQYF. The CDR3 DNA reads TGCGCCAGCAGCCAAGAAAGACAGGGCTACGAGCAGTACTTC.

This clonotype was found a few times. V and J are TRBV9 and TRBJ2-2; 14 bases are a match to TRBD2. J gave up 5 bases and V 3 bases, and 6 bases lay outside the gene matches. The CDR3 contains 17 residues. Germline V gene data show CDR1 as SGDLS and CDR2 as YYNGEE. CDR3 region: CASSATSGGARTGELFF. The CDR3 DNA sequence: TGTGCCAGCAGCGCGACTAGCGGGGGGGCAAGGACCGGGGAGCTGTTTTTT.

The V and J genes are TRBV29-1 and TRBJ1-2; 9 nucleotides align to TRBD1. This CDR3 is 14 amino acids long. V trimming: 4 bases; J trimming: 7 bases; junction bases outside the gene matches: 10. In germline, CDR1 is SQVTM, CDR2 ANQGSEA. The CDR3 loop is CSVAPGQGYRGYTF. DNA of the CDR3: TGCAGCGTTGCCCCGGGACAGGGATACCGTGGCTACACCTTC.

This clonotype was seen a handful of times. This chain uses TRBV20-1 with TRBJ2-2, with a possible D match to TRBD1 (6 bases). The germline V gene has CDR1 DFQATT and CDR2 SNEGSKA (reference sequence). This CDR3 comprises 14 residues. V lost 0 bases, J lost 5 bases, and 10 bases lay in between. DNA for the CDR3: TGCAGTGCTAGAGAACAGGGTTCAACCGGGGAGCTGTTTTTT. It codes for CSAREQGSTGELFF.

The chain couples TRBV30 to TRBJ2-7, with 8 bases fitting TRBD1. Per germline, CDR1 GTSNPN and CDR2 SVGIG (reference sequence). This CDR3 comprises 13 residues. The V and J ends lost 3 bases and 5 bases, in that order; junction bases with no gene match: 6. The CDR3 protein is CAWSRDRMNEQYF. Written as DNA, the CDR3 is TGTGCCTGGAGCCGGGACAGGATGAACGAGCAGTACTTC. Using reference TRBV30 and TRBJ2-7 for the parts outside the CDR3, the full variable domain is SQTIHQWPATLVQPVGSPLSLECTVEGTSNPNLYWYRQAAGRGLQLLFYSVGIGQISSEVPQNLSASRPQDRQFILSSKKLLLSDSGFYLCAWSRDRMNEQYFGPGTRLTVT.

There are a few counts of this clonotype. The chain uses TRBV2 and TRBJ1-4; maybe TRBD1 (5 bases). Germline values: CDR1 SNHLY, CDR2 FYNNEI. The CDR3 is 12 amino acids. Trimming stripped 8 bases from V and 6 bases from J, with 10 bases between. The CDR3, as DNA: TGTGCCAGCCGGGGCGATGATGAAAAACTGTTTTTT. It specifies CASRGDDEKLFF.

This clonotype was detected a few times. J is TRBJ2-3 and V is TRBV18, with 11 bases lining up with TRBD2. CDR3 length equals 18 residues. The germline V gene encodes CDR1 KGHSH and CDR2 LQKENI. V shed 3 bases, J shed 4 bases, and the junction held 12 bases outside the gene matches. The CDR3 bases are TGTGCCAGCTCACCCTCCCTCGCACTAGCGGGAGAAGCAGATACGCAGTATTTT. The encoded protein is CASSPSLALAGEADTQYF. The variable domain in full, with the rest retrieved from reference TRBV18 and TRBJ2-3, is NAGVMQNPRHLVRRRGQEARLRCSPMKGHSHVYWYRQLPEEGLKFMVYLQKENIIDESGMPKERFSAEFPKEGPSILRIQQVVRGDSAAYFCASSPSLALAGEADTQYFGPGTRLTVL.

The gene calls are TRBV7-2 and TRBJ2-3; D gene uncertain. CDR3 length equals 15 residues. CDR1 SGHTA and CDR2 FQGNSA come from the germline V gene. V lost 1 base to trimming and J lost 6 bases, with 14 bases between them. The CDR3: CASSLDPPVADTQYF. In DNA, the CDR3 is TGTGCCAGCAGCTTAGACCCACCGGTGGCCGATACGCAGTATTTT.

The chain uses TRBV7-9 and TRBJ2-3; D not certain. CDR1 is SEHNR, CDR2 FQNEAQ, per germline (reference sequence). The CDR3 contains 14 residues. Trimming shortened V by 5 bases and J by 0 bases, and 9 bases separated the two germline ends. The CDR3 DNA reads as TGTGCCAGCAGCCACCTGGACAGCACAGATACGCAGTATTTT. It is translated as CASSHLDSTDTQYF.

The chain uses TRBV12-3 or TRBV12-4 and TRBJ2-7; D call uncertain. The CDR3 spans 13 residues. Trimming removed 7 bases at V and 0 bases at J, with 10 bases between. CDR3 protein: CASKVTRSYEQYF. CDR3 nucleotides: TGTGCCAGCAAAGTCACCCGCTCCTACGAGCAGTACTTC.

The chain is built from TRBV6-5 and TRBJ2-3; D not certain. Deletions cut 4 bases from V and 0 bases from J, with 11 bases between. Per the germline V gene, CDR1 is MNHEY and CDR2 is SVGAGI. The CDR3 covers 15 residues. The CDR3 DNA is TGTGCCAGCAGTTTTGGACCTACTAGCACAGATACGCAGTATTTT. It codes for CASSFGPTSTDTQYF.

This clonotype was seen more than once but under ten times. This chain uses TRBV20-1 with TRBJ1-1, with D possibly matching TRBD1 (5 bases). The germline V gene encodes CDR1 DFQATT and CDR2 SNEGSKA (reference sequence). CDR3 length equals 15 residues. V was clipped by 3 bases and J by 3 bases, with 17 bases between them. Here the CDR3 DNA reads TGCAGTGCTAGGGGCGGGGTCAGGGAGGACACTGAAGCTTTCTTT. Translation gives CSARGGVREDTEAFF.

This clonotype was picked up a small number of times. Here the CDR3 DNA reads TGTGCCAGCAGACCAAGATCCGGGGCCAACGTCCTGACTTTC. Its translation: CASRPRSGANVLTF. The rearrangement joins TRBV28 to TRBJ2-6, with D hard to call. Germline V CDR1 and CDR2: MDHEN, SYDVKM. The CDR3 totals 14 residues. Trimming took off 6 bases at V and 4 bases at J, with 10 bases between the two ends.

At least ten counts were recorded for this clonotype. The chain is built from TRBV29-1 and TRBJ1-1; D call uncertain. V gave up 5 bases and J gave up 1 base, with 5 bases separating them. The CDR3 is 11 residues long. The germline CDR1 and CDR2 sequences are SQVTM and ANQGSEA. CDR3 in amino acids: CSVQQNTEAFF. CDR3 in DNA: TGCAGCGTTCAGCAGAACACTGAAGCTTTCTTT.